This TCR beta chain originates from a study of cytomegalovirus exposure and HLA in healthy donors. The study's findings and limits: Common viral pathogens were later found to be apparently linked to several of the most significant clusters. The study found most TCR sequences rare, yet found some public TCRs in many donors. A later analysis found that most CMV-associated TCR beta chains appeared HLA-restricted.

The CDR3 is made up of 16 amino acids. Per the germline V gene, CDR1 is GTSNPN and CDR2 is SVGIG (reference sequence). V shed 4 bases and J shed 1 base, with 17 bases lying between them. This clone was observed a single time. The antigen is undetermined. PCR amplification relied on 60 Vbeta primers (plus 13 Jbeta primers). The data were produced by immunoSEQ multiplex PCR, yet TCRdb's version contains in-frame clones alone and is incomplete. The sample shows 180,000 or so clones, 77% of them seen only once. Source material: PBMCs. This TCR was sampled from a man in his late teens or twenties in good health and CMV-seronegative. This sequence joins TRBV30 and TRBJ1-3, with D uncertain. The CDR3 reads CAWTRDTRVSGNTIYF. CDR3 coding DNA: TGTGCCTGGACTCGTGATACTCGGGTTTCTGGAAACACCATATATTTT.